This TCR beta chain was found in a study of regulatory T cells in long-lasting Graves disease. Whole-study results and caveats: Whereas new patients shared about 980 public clonotypes, persistent patients shared more, at 2,500 to 3,500. Possibly, accuracy suffered from the small sample size.

About this clonotype: Its antigen is undetermined.

Arm-PCR of CDR3 regions and iRepertoire HTBI primers were used to build TCR beta libraries. TCRdb re-analysed the multiplex PCR reads in MiXCR, keeping a single row per CDR3 protein. This sample carries a few hundred thousand distinct CDR3 sequences, around a fifth of them seen once, and the ten largest clones take about 7%. The sample's time point: persistent/refractory GD, antithyroid drugs over 5 years with positive TRAb. RNA isolated from PBMCs was used to make the TCR library. EDTA tubes received approximately 9.8 milliliters of drawn peripheral blood. This CDR3 contains 11 residues. CDR1 SQVTM and CDR2 ANQGSEA come from the germline V gene.

Sequencing used peripheral blood mononuclear cells (PBMCs), obtained when the disease was refractory, from a patient treated with antithyroid drugs. This receptor was taken from a female donor with Graves disease. This chain connects TRBV29-1 to TRBJ1-2; D is uncertain. CDR3 protein: CGSTFNYGYTF. The CDR3 DNA sequence: TGCGGCAGCACCTTTAACTATGGCTACACCTTC.